Presented here are 29 T cell receptor beta chains from one specimen sequenced in a study of blood T cells in healthy people across ages. Together with a sample-barcoded 5' primer, a J-beta primer mix was included in a second PCR lasting about 6 to 11 cycles. A single record per CDR3 protein comes from TCRdb applying MiXCR to the 5' RACE reads. Of fewer than 1,000,000 distinct CDR3 sequences in the sample, 44% were seen once. The sequenced material came from blood. The receptors shown here come from a man aged 55 to 69 in good health.

This clonotype was detected only a few times. The V call is TRBV6-6, the J call TRBJ1-2; D is undetermined. CDR1 and CDR2 (germline): MNHNY, SVGAGI (reference sequence). Between the trimmed V and J ends, which lost 7 bases and 8 bases, there was a span of 14 bases. This CDR3 has 12 amino acids. The chain's CDR3 is CASNLGQEGYTF. The CDR3 nucleotides read TGTGCCAGCAACTTGGGCCAGGAGGGCTACACCTTC.

The rearrangement joins TRBV28 to TRBJ1-2; D uncertain. The germline gives CDR1 MDHEN, CDR2 SYDVKM. The CDR3 has 11 amino acids. The V end lost 4 bases, the J end lost 7 bases, and 7 bases lay between the germline ends. Here the CDR3 reads CASSSACGYTF. Here the CDR3 DNA reads TGTGCCAGCAGTTCCGCCTGTGGCTACACCTTC.

CDR3 in DNA: TGCAGTGCTACCCAGGGCAGCTCAAACTATGGCTACACCTTC. Residues: CSATQGSSNYGYTF. The chain couples TRBV20-1 to TRBJ1-2, with D possibly TRBD1 on 5 matching bases. The V gene lost 4 bases and the J gene lost 2 bases, with 14 bases spanning the gap. The CDR3 is made up of 14 amino acids. Germline CDR1 is DFQATT and CDR2 is SNEGSKA (reference sequence).

The V gene is TRBV6-5, the J gene TRBJ1-2, with 11 bases identical to TRBD1. The germline V gene encodes CDR1 MNHEY and CDR2 SVGAGI. J lost 6 bases, V lost 4 bases, and 7 bases had no gene match. This CDR3 is 15 amino acids long. CDR3 in DNA: TGTGCCAGCAGTTCAGCCGGGACAGGGGGTAATGGCTACACCTTC. Its translation is CASSSAGTGGNGYTF.

The V and J genes are TRBV20-1 and TRBJ1-1, with 7 bases matching TRBD1. The germline gives CDR1 DFQATT, CDR2 SNEGSKA (reference sequence). This CDR3 is 12 amino acids long. V dropped 3 bases and J dropped 7; count of bases not matched to a gene: 5. In nucleotides, the CDR3 is TGCAGTGCTAGGAGGGGGCAAGGTGAAGCTTTCTTT. Translated: CSARRGQGEAFF.

The chain has TRBV29-1 and TRBJ2-1; 12 nucleotides agree with TRBD2. The CDR3 contains 13 residues. J lost 10 bases, V lost 2 bases, and 3 bases had no gene match. Per the germline V gene, CDR1 is SQVTM and CDR2 is ANQGSEA. This chain's CDR3 is CSVELAGGHEQFF. As DNA, the CDR3 is TGCAGCGTTGAACTAGCGGGGGGGCACGAGCAGTTCTTC.

CDR3 amino acids: CSADSTPSYEQYF. For the CDR3, the DNA is TGCAGTGCGGACTCAACACCTTCCTACGAGCAGTACTTC. The chain employs TRBV20-1 and TRBJ2-7, with D possibly being TRBD2 (5 bases). The CDR3 runs to 13 residues. Trimming shortened V by 6 bases and J by 1 base, and 13 bases separated the two germline ends. Germline loops: CDR1 DFQATT, CDR2 SNEGSKA (reference sequence).

The V gene is TRBV6-5, the J gene TRBJ2-3, with D unresolved. CDR3 length equals 14 residues. V was clipped by 4 bases and J by 4 bases, with 12 bases between them. Germline CDR1 and CDR2: MNHEY and SVGAGI. The CDR3 DNA is TGTGCCAGCAGTTCCGGTCCTAAGGCAGATACGCAGTATTTT. Its translation: CASSSGPKADTQYF.

There are a few counts of this clonotype. The chain has TRBV12-3 or TRBV12-4 and TRBJ1-6; D is undetermined. The V end was cut by 6 bases, the J end by 8 bases, with 14 bases between. The CDR3 consists of 14 residues. The CDR3, as DNA: TGTGCCAGCAGAAAAACTCTACTAGATTCACCCCTCCACTTT. It yields the protein CASRKTLLDSPLHF.

This chain joins TRBV4-1 and TRBJ1-3; D is undetermined. The CDR3 loop spans 15 amino acids. Germline V gene lookup returns CDR1 MGHRA and CDR2 YSYEKL. Trimming cost V 1 base and J 0 bases, with 7 bases left between them. Here the CDR3 DNA reads TGCGCCAGCAGCCAAGGATCCCGCTCTGGAAACACCATATATTTT. Protein sequence: CASSQGSRSGNTIYF.

With respect to this clonotype: This sequence may be a read error, since a much larger clone differs from it by one base. The chain combines TRBV5-6 with TRBJ2-7, with D possibly matching TRBD2 (5 bases). In germline, CDR1 is SGHDT, CDR2 YYEEEE. The CDR3 is made up of 17 amino acids. Trimming stripped 4 bases from V and 3 bases from J, with 23 bases between. CDR3 coding DNA: TGTGCCAGCAGCCTACAAAATTTACCAGCGGAGAACTACGAGCAGTACTTC. Translation: CASSLQNLPAENYEQYF.

This clonotype was counted between two and nine times. V is TRBV20-1 and J is TRBJ2-5, with a weak D call TRBD2 (6 bases). Germline V gives CDR1 DFQATT, CDR2 SNEGSKA (reference sequence). V was trimmed by 0 bases and J by 4 bases, leaving 12 bases between them. CDR3 length: 14 amino acids. CDR3 loop: CSARDPRGGETQYF. The CDR3 DNA reads TGCAGTGCTAGAGATCCACGGGGAGGAGAGACCCAGTACTTC.

The chain couples TRBV6-6 to TRBJ2-3, with D possibly matching TRBD2 (5 bases). The CDR3 is 16 residues long. Germline CDR1 reads MNHNY; CDR2 reads SVGAGI (reference sequence). V gave up 6 bases and J gave up 2 bases, with 18 bases separating them. CDR3 DNA sequence: TGTGCCAGCAGAGAGTCGGGATCACCCCTCACAGATACGCAGTATTTT. Translating it yields CASRESGSPLTDTQYF.

V usage is TRBV7-3 and J usage is TRBJ2-1; 7 bases agree with TRBD1. The DNA matches TRBJ2-7 better at its end, which makes the J call doubtful. The germline V gene encodes CDR1 SGHTA and CDR2 FQGTGA. The CDR3 extends over 15 amino acids. The DNA of the CDR3 is TGTGCCAGCAGCTCGGGGACAGTCCCAGGCAATGAGCAGTACTTC. Translated, it gives CASSSGTVPGNEQYF.

The sample holds a few counts of this clonotype. J is TRBJ2-5 and V is TRBV20-1, with TRBD1 as a possible D gene (5 bases). V was shortened by 4 bases and J by 4 bases, with 10 bases between the two germline ends. This CDR3 is 12 amino acids long. Germline V gene lookup returns CDR1 DFQATT and CDR2 SNEGSKA (reference sequence). CDR3 loop: CSAKWGPETQYF. The CDR3, as DNA: TGCAGTGCTAAGTGGGGCCCAGAGACCCAGTACTTC.

J is TRBJ2-4 and V is TRBV9; 7 bases are shared with TRBD1. The J call may be mistaken, given a closer DNA end match to TRBJ2-7. The CDR3 consists of 17 residues. The germline V gene encodes CDR1 SGDLS and CDR2 YYNGEE. CDR3 in DNA: TGTGCCAGCAGCGCAATGGTCGGACAGGAGGTGACCTACGAGCAGTACTTC. Translation gives CASSAMVGQEVTYEQYF.

V is TRBV27 and J is TRBJ2-6; D gene unclear. The germline V gene encodes CDR1 MNHEY and CDR2 SMNVEV (reference sequence). CDR3 length: 14 residues. The V end lost 3 bases, the J end lost 4 bases, and 7 bases lay between the germline ends. The CDR3 region is CASSLTLGANVLTF. DNA of the CDR3: TGTGCCAGCAGTTTGACTCTGGGGGCCAACGTCCTGACTTTC.

This clonotype has only a few counts. The chain is built from TRBV18 and TRBJ2-7; D not certain. CDR1 and CDR2 (germline): KGHSH, LQKENI. This CDR3 has 13 residues. The germline V and J ends were trimmed by 3 bases and 3 bases, with 9 bases remaining between them. CDR3 region: CASSPLSLYEQYF. As DNA, the CDR3 is TGTGCCAGCTCACCCCTATCTCTCTACGAGCAGTACTTC. Supplemented by reference TRBV18 and TRBJ2-7, the full variable domain reads NAGVMQNPRHLVRRRGQEARLRCSPMKGHSHVYWYRQLPEEGLKFMVYLQKENIIDESGMPKERFSAEFPKEGPSILRIQQVVRGDSAAYFCASSPLSLYEQYFGPGTRLTVT.

The rearrangement uses TRBV7-9 and TRBJ2-3; D assignment may be TRBD1 or TRBD2 (6 bases each). Germline loops: CDR1 SEHNR, CDR2 FQNEAQ (reference sequence). The CDR3 covers 15 residues. Trimming pared 5 bases from V and 0 bases from J, leaving 12 bases between. The CDR3 here is CASSRRDTSTDTQYF. For the CDR3, the DNA is TGTGCCAGCAGCCGGCGGGACACTAGCACAGATACGCAGTATTTT.

This clonotype was detected a few times. One base away lies a much larger clone, so this may be a sequencing read error. This chain connects TRBV24-1 to TRBJ2-5; no clear D gene. CDR1 KGHDR and CDR2 SFDVKD come from the germline V gene. Between the trimmed V and J ends, which lost 5 bases and 0 bases, there was a span of 9 bases. The CDR3 consists of 14 residues. Written as DNA, the CDR3 is TGTGCCACCAGTGTAGGCAGGCACCAAGAGACCCAGTACTTC. Its protein is CATSVGRHQETQYF.

This chain connects TRBV25-1 to TRBJ2-1, with a possible D match to TRBD2 (5 bases). V lost 1 base and J 2 bases, leaving 9 bases between the germline ends. The CDR3 covers 15 residues. Germline CDR1 and CDR2: MGHDK and SYGVNS. The CDR3 nucleotides are TGTGCCAGCAGTGAATCGGGAAGACCCTACAATGAGCAGTTCTTC. It codes for CASSESGRPYNEQFF.

The chain carries TRBV4-1 and TRBJ2-5; perhaps TRBD2 as D (7 bases). The CDR3 is made up of 17 amino acids. CDR1 and CDR2 from the germline V gene are MGHRA and YSYEKL. V was shortened by 0 bases and J by 11 bases, with 25 bases between the two germline ends. The CDR3 loop is CASSQDSSRGGGNEQYF. Here the CDR3 DNA reads TGCGCCAGCAGCCAAGATTCCTCGAGGGGGGGCGGGAATGAGCAGTACTTC.

V gene TRBV30 combines with J gene TRBJ2-5, with 9 positions matching TRBD2. Trimming cost V 4 bases and J 5 bases; bases outside gene matches: 8. CDR3 length: 14 amino acids. CDR1 is GTSNPN and CDR2 is SVGIG in the germline V gene (reference sequence). This CDR3 reads CAWTSGALTETQYF. The CDR3 DNA reads as TGTGCCTGGACTAGCGGGGCCCTCACCGAGACCCAGTACTTC. The full variable domain, rest sourced from reference TRBV30 and TRBJ2-5, is SQTIHQWPATLVQPVGSPLSLECTVEGTSNPNLYWYRQAAGRGLQLLFYSVGIGQISSEVPQNLSASRPQDRQFILSSKKLLLSDSGFYLCAWTSGALTETQYFGPGTRLLVL.

The chain joins TRBV7-9 to TRBJ2-6, with a weak D call TRBD1 (5 bases). Deletions cut 4 bases from V and 0 bases from J, with 16 bases between. This CDR3 comprises 18 residues. CDR1 is SEHNR, CDR2 FQNEAQ, per germline (reference sequence). The CDR3 spells CASSSQGRRHSGANVLTF. Here the CDR3 DNA reads TGTGCCAGCAGCTCCCAGGGCCGTCGTCACTCTGGGGCCAACGTCCTGACTTTC.

This rearrangement joins TRBV6-1 to TRBJ2-3, with TRBD2 as a possible D gene (6 bases). Trimming cost V 6 bases and J 3 bases, with 22 bases left between them. The CDR3 has 17 amino acids. Germline loops: CDR1 MNHNS, CDR2 SASEGT. The CDR3 DNA reads as TGTGCCAGCAGAGGGATTTTGCTAGTGGGGGGAACAGATACGCAGTATTTT. Its protein product is CASRGILLVGGTDTQYF.

This clonotype was seen a handful of times. V and J are TRBV29-1 and TRBJ1-2; 8 bases are shared with TRBD1. The CDR3 consists of 14 residues. With 6 bases clipped from V and 2 bases from J, the junction kept 8 bases outside the gene matches. CDR1 is SQVTM, CDR2 ANQGSEA, per germline. The CDR3 DNA sequence: TGCAGCGTCGATACCGGGACAGGAAACTATGGCTACACCTTC. It translates to CSVDTGTGNYGYTF.

The chain combines TRBV7-6 with TRBJ2-3, with D perhaps matching TRBD1 (8 bases). The CDR3 covers 15 residues. V lost 6 bases, J lost 6 bases, and 19 bases lay in between. Germline CDR1 reads SGHVS; CDR2 reads FNYEAQ. The CDR3 bases are TGTGCCAGCAGTTATACAGGGGGGGGACGGGATACGCAGTATTTT. Protein sequence: CASSYTGGGRDTQYF.

This chain joins TRBV9 and TRBJ2-1; 10 bases agree with TRBD2. Germline-derived CDR1 and CDR2 are SGDLS and YYNGEE. Unmatched junction bases numbered 8, after V lost 0 bases and J lost 8 bases. This CDR3 has 16 amino acids. The CDR3 DNA follows: TGTGCCAGCAGCGTAGCTAGAGCGGGGGGGCACCATGAGCAGTTCTTC. Amino acid sequence: CASSVARAGGHHEQFF.

V and J are TRBV9 and TRBJ2-1; the D is unclear. The CDR3 sequence is 12 residues long. Per the germline V gene, CDR1 is SGDLS and CDR2 is YYNGEE. V gave up 0 bases and J gave up 9 bases, with 7 bases separating them. As DNA, the CDR3 is TGTGCCAGCAGCGTAGGGTTGGGTGAGCAGTTCTTC. Residues: CASSVGLGEQFF.